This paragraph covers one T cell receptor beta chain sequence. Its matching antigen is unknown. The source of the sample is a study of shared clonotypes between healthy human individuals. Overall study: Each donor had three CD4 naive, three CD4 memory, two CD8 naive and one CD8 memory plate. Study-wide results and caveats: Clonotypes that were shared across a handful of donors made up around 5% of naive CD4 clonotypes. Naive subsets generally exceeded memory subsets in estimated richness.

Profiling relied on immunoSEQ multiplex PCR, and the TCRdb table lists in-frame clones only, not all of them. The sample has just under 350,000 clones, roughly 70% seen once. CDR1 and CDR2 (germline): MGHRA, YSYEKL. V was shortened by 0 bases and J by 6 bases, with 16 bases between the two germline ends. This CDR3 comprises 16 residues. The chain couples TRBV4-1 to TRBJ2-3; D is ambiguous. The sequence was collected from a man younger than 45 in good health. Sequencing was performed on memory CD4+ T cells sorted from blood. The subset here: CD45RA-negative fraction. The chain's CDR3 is CASSQDRPALGDTQYF. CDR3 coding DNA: TGCGCCAGCAGCCAAGATCGCCCTGCCCTCGGTGATACGCAGTATTTT.